The T cell receptor beta chain described here comes from a study of radiation and T cells in renal cell carcinoma. Time point described: blood 4 weeks post-SBRT, at nephrectomy. Treatment described: 15 Gy SBRT to primary tumor, nephrectomy 4 weeks later. Losses at the gene ends were 7 bases for V and 4 bases for J; bases not matched to a gene: 13. The CDR3 extends over 16 amino acids. The germline CDR1 and CDR2 sequences are LNHDA and SQIVND (reference sequence). Generated by immunoSEQ multiplex PCR, the TCRdb table keeps only in-frame clones and is missing some. The table records about 77,000 clones, approximately 87% of them present only once.

The specimen was blood, collected from a patient whose treatment included radiotherapy and nephrectomy. This sequence was found in a woman in her sixties with renal cell carcinoma. This sequence joins TRBV19 and TRBJ1-5; 7 bases fit TRBD1. The CDR3 is CASNTGGRGANQPQHF. The CDR3 DNA reads as TGTGCCAGTAATACGGGAGGCAGGGGGGCTAATCAGCCCCAGCATTTT.